Listed below are T cell receptor beta chains from one sample, sequenced in a study of T cells in Graves' hyperthyroidism and ophthalmopathy. TCRdb reprocessed the multiplex PCR reads via MiXCR and lists one record per CDR3 protein. Counted here are fewer than 650,000 distinct CDR3 sequences, 46% occurring once; the ten biggest clones make up 35% to 50%. The sequencing input was peripheral blood or thyroid tissue (not recorded which). Every receptor here comes from an adult woman with Graves' disease, either hyperthyroidism or ophthalmopathy (not recorded which). The CDR3 runs from the conserved cysteine through the conserved F or W. The D gene is left open where the match is weak. Size is stated for part of the rows, as once, few or many counts, or as a class when the clone is expanded.

d_call | j_call | v_call | clone_size | cdr3_nt | cdr3_aa
- | TRBJ2-5 | TRBV7-6 | - | TGTGCCAGCAGCTTAGATAGGGGCCTCCAGGAGACCCAGTACTTC | CASSLDRGLQETQYF
- | TRBJ2-7 | TRBV20-1 | once | TGCAGTGCTAGGGCCCCGGGACATCGGCCGTACGAGCAGTACTTC | CSARAPGHRPYEQYF
TRBD2 | TRBJ2-7 | TRBV4-1 | few | TGCGCCAGCAGCCCCGCCCCGACTAGCGGGAGACAGTACTTC | CASSPAPTSGRQYF
- | TRBJ2-5 | TRBV29-1 | - | TGCAGTTTAATGGGGATTTGGGGCGAGGAGACCCAGTACTTC | CSLMGIWGEETQYF
TRBD2 | TRBJ2-7 | TRBV5-1 | - | TGCGCCAGCAGCTTGGGGCGGGAGTGGTCCTACGAGCAGTACTTC | CASSLGREWSYEQYF
TRBD1 | TRBJ2-7 | TRBV7-6 | many | TGTGCCAGCAGTCGAGATGACAGGGCATACGAGCAGTACTTC | CASSRDDRAYEQYF
- | TRBJ1-1 | TRBV29-1 | many | TGCAGCGCAGACAGCCAGATGAACACTGAAGCTTTCTTT | CSADSQMNTEAFF
TRBD1 | TRBJ1-5 | TRBV28 | - | TGTGCCAGCAGTATTGGACAGGGGTATCAGCCCCAGCATTTT | CASSIGQGYQPQHF
TRBD1 | TRBJ2-1 | TRBV29-1 | few | TGCAGCGTTGAGGACAGGGGATATGAGCAGTTCTTC | CSVEDRGYEQFF
- | TRBJ2-6 | TRBV2 | - | TGTGCCAGCATAGGAGGGGGGACAGAGTTCTCTGGGGCCAACGTCCTGACTTTC | CASIGGGTEFSGANVLTF
- | TRBJ2-2 | TRBV6-5 | many | TGTGCCAGCAGTTACGGCAGGGACACCGGGGAGCTGTTTTTT | CASSYGRDTGELFF
- | TRBJ1-1 | TRBV20-1 | - | TGCAGTGCAGATCCAGGGGCGGGGACTGAAGCTTTCTTT | CSADPGAGTEAFF
- | TRBJ1-2 | TRBV10-3 | - | TGTGCCACCAGGCGGGGGCCGTGCTATGGCTACACCTTC | CATRRGPCYGYTF
- | TRBJ2-1 | TRBV4-3 | many | TGCGCCAGCAGCCAAGTCGTAACAGGATACAATGAGCAGTTCTTC | CASSQVVTGYNEQFF
- | TRBJ1-1 | TRBV10-3 | few | TGTGCCATCAGGAACAGGGAAACGGGCACTGAAGCTTTCTTT | CAIRNRETGTEAFF
- | TRBJ2-2 | TRBV20-1 | many | TGCAGTGCTAGTGATCTAGGAAACACCGGGGAGCTGTTTTTT | CSASDLGNTGELFF
- | TRBJ2-2 | TRBV9 | many | TGTGCCAGCAGAACTGGGGTGACGAACACCGGGGAGCTGTTTTTT | CASRTGVTNTGELFF
- | TRBJ2-7 | TRBV5-1 | many | TGCGCCAGCAGCTCCGGGCCTCAAGGGGTGGTTGGCGAGCAGTACTTC | CASSSGPQGVVGEQYF
TRBD1 | TRBJ2-7 | TRBV18 | - | TGTGCCAGCTCACCAGGACAGGGGTCTCTCGAGCAGTACTTC | CASSPGQGSLEQYF
TRBD2 | TRBJ2-5 | TRBV25-1 | - | TGTGCCAGCTCGACTAGCGGGAGGGAACAAGAGACCCAGTACTTC | CASSTSGREQETQYF
TRBD1 | TRBJ1-1 | TRBV5-1 | - | TGCGCCAGCAGCCCAGACAGGGGAGGGCACACTGAAGCTTTCTTT | CASSPDRGGHTEAFF
- | TRBJ1-2 | TRBV7-2 | - | TGTGCCAGCAGCTTCGGAGACTATGCTTATGGCTACACCTTC | CASSFGDYAYGYTF
- | TRBJ1-5 | TRBV6-1 | few | TGTGCCGCGTGGGGGGGGGACGGGCAGCCCCAGCATTTT | CAAWGGDGQPQHF
- | TRBJ1-1 | TRBV7-6 | many | TGTGCCAGCAGCCGGGGGAGGAACACTGAAGCTTTCTTT | CASSRGRNTEAFF
- | TRBJ1-3 | TRBV6-5 | few | TGTGCCAGCAGTTACGCGGGGAACTCTGGAAACACCATATATTTT | CASSYAGNSGNTIYF
TRBD1 | TRBJ1-4 | TRBV7-2 | - | TGTGCCAGCCGTCAGGACAGGGGGATCTTTGCTGAAAAACTGTTTTTT | CASRQDRGIFAEKLFF
- | TRBJ1-3 | TRBV10-2 | - | TGCGCCAGCAGTGAACAGTCCCGGGGGAACACCATATATTTT | CASSEQSRGNTIYF
- | TRBJ1-2 | TRBV10-3 | - | TGTGCCATCAGTGAGCGCGACACTTCCGGGGACGATGGCTACACCTTC | CAISERDTSGDDGYTF
- | TRBJ2-7 | TRBV2 | - | TGTGCCAGCAGTGAGGTTGGGAGTTACGAGCAGTACTTC | CASSEVGSYEQYF
- | TRBJ1-2 | TRBV7-2 | many | TGTGCCAGCAGCTTACCGGACTGGGGCTATGGCTACACCTTC | CASSLPDWGYGYTF
- | TRBJ1-1 | TRBV7-3 | many | TGTGCCAGCAGCATCAACGGAGGGACCGACACTGAAGCTTTCTTT | CASSINGGTDTEAFF
TRBD1 | TRBJ1-5 | TRBV19 | many | TGTGCCAGTAGTAACCAGGGGGGTCAGCCCCAGCATTTT | CASSNQGGQPQHF
- | TRBJ2-5 | TRBV29-1 | - | TGCAGCTCAAGACAGGACCAAGAGACCCAGTACTTC | CSSRQDQETQYF
- | TRBJ1-6 | TRBV7-2 | - | TGTGCCAGCAGCTCCCCAGGGTCGGGGAATTCACCCCTCCACTTT | CASSSPGSGNSPLHF
- | TRBJ1-5 | TRBV20-1 | many | TGCAGTGCTAGAGTGAAATACGACGGTAGAAATCAGCCCCAGCATTTT | CSARVKYDGRNQPQHF
- | TRBJ2-6 | TRBV24-1 | few | TGTGCCACCAGTCGAGCGGGGGCCAACGTCCTGACTTTC | CATSRAGANVLTF
TRBD1 | TRBJ1-2 | TRBV7-2 | many | TGTGCCAGCAGCTTAGGCCGCCAAGGGACAGCCCCTCTAGGCTATGGCTACACCTTC | CASSLGRQGTAPLGYGYTF
TRBD2 | TRBJ2-2 | TRBV27 | few | TGTGCCAGCAGCTATAGCGGGAGGGCCTTGGGGGAGCTGTTTTTT | CASSYSGRALGELFF